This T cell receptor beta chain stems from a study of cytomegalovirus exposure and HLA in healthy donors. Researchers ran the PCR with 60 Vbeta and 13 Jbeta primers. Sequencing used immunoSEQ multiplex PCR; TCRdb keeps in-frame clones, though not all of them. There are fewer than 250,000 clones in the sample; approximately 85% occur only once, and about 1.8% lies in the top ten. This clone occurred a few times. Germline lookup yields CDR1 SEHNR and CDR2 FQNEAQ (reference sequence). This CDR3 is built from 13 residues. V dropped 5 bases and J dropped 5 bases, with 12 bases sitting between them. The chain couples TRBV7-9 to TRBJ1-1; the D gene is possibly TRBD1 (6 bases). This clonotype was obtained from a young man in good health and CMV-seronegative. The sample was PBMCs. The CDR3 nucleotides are TGTGCCAGCAGCAACAGGGTTAATACTGAAGCTTTCTTT. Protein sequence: CASSNRVNTEAFF.